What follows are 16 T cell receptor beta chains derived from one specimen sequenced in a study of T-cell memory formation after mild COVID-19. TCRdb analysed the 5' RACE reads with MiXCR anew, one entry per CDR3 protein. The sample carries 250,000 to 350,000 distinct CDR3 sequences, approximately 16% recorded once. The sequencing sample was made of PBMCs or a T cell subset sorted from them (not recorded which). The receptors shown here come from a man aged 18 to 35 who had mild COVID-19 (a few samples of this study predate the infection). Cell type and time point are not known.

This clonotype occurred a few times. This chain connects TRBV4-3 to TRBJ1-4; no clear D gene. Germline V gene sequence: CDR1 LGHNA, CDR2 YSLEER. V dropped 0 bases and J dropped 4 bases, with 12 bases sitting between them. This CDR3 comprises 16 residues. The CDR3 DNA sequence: TGCGCCAGCAGCCAAGATCATCGGGGAAGTAATGAAAAACTGTTTTTT. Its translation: CASSQDHRGSNEKLFF.

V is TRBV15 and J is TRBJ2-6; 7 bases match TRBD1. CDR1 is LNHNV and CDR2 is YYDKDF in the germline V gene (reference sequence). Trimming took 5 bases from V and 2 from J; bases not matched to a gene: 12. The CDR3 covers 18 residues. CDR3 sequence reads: CATSSSRTGPTGANVLTF. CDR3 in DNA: TGTGCCACCAGCTCCTCACGGACAGGTCCGACTGGGGCCAACGTCCTGACTTTC.

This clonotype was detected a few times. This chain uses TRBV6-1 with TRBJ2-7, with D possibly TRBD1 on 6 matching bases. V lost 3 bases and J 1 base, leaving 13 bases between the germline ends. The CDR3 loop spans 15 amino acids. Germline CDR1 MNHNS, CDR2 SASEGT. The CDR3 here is CASSEIAQGSYEQYF. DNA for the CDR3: TGTGCCAGCAGTGAGATTGCCCAGGGGTCCTACGAGCAGTACTTC.

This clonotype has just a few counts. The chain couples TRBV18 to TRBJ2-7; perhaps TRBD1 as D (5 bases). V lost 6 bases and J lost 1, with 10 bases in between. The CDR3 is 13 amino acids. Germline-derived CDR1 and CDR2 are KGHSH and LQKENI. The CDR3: CASSRTISYEQYV. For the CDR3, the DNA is TGTGCCAGCTCCCGGACAATTTCCTACGAGCAGTACGTC.

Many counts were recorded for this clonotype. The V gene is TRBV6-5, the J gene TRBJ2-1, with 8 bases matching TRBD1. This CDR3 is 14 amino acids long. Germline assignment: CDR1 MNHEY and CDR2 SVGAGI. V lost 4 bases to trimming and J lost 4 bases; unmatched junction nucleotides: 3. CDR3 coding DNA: TGTGCCAGCAGTTCCGGGGACAGGTACAATGAGCAGTTCTTC. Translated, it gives CASSSGDRYNEQFF.

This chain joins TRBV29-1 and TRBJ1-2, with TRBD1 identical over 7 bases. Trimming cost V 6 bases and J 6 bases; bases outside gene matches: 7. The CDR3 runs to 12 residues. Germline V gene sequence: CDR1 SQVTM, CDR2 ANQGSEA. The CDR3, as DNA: TGCAGCGTGGGGACAGTAGTCCATGGCTACACCTTC. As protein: CSVGTVVHGYTF.

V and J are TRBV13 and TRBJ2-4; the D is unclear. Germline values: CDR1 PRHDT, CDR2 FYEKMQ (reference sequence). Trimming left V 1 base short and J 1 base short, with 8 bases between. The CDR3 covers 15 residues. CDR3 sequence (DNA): TGTGCCAGCAGCTTAGTAGAAGGTGCCAAAAACATTCAGTACTTC. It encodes CASSLVEGAKNIQYF.

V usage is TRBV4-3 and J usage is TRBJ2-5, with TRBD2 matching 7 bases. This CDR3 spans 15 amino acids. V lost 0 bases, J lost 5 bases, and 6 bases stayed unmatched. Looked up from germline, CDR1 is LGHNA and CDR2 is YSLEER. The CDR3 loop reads CASSQDLGLGETQYF. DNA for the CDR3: TGCGCCAGCAGCCAAGACCTCGGACTAGGGGAGACCCAGTACTTC.

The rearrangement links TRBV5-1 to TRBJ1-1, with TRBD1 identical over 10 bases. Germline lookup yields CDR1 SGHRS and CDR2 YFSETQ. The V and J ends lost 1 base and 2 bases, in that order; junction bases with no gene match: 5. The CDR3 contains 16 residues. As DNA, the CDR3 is TGCGCCAGCAGCTTGTTGACAGGGGGCCACAACACTGAAGCTTTCTTT. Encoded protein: CASSLLTGGHNTEAFF.

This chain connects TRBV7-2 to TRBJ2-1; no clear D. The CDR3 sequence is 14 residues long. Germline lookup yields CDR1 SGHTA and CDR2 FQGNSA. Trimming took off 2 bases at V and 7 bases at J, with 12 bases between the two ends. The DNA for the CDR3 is TGTGCCAGCAGCTTAAACCCCTCAACGAATGAGCAGTTCTTC. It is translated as CASSLNPSTNEQFF.

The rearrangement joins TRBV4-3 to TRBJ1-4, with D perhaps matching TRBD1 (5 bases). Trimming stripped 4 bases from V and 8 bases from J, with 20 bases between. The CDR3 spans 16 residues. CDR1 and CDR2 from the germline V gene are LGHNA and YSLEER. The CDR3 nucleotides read TGCGCCAGCAGCCTGACTAATTCGGGCCGGGGGGAAAAACTGTTTTTT. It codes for CASSLTNSGRGEKLFF.

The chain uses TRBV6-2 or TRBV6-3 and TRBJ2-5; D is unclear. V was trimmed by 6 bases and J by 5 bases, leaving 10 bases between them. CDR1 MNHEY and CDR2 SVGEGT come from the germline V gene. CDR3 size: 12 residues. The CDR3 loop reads CASSAAAETQYF. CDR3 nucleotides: TGTGCCAGCAGCGCCGCCGCGGAGACCCAGTACTTC.

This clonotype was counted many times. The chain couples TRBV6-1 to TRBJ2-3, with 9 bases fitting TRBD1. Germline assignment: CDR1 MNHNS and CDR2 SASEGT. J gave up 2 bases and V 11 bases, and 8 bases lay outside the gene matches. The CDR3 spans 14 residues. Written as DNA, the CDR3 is TGTGCCGGGGGGACAGGGACGACCACAGATACGCAGTATTTT. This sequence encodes CAGGTGTTTDTQYF.

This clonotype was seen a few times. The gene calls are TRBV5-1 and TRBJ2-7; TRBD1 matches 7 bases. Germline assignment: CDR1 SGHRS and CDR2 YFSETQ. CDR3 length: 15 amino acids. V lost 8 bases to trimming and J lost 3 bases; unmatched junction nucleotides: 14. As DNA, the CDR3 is TGCGCCAGGGACCGGATCACAGGGGATTACTACGAGCAGTACGTC. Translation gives CARDRITGDYYEQYV.

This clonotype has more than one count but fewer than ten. CDR3 in amino acids: CASSLVPRFQVEQFF. CDR3 in DNA: TGTGCCAGCAGCTTGGTCCCCAGGTTCCAGGTTGAGCAGTTCTTC. The V and J genes are TRBV5-8 and TRBJ2-1; D remains unclear. Trimming took 0 bases from V and 9 from J, leaving 16 bases between them. CDR3 length equals 15 residues. The germline CDR1 and CDR2 sequences are SGHTS and YDEGEE.

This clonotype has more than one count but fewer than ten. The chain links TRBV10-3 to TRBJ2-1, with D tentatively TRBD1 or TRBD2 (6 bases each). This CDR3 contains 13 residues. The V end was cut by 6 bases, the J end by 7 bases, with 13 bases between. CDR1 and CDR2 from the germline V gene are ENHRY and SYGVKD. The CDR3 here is CAIRGEGGNEQFF. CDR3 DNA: TGTGCCATCAGGGGCGAGGGGGGAAATGAGCAGTTCTTC.